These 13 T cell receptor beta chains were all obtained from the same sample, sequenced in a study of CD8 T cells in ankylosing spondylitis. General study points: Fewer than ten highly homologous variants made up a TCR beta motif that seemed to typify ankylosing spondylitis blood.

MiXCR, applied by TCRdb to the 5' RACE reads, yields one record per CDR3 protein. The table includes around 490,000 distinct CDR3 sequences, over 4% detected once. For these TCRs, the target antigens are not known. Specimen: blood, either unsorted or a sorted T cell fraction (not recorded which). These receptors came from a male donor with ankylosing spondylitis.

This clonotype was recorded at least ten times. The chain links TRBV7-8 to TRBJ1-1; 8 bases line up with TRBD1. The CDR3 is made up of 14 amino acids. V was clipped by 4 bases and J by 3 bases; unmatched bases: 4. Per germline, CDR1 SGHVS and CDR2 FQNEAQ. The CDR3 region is CASSYQGAYTEAFF. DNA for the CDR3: TGTGCCAGCAGCTACCAGGGGGCTTACACTGAAGCTTTCTTT.

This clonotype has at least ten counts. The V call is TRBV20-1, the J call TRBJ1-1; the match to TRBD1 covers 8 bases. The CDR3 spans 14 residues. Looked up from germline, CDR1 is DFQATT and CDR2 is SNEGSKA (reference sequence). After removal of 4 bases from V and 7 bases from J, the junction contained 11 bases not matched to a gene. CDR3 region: CSATLAGGAGEAFF. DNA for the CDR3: TGCAGTGCTACCCTGGCAGGGGGCGCGGGTGAAGCTTTCTTT.

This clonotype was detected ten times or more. The CDR3 here is CASSTNRGPSDEQFF. The CDR3 coding sequence is TGTGCCAGCAGCACAAACAGGGGTCCCAGCGATGAGCAGTTCTTC. This sequence joins TRBV7-9 and TRBJ2-1; 7 bases agree with TRBD1. Trimming at V came to 5 bases and at J to 8 bases, leaving 12 bases not matched to a gene. Germline V gene sequence: CDR1 SEHNR, CDR2 FQNEAQ (reference sequence). CDR3 length: 15 residues. The entire variable domain, with the rest obtained from reference TRBV7-9 and TRBJ2-1, is as follows: DTGVSQNPRHKITKRGQNVTFRCDPISEHNRLYWYRQTLGQGPEFLTYFQNEAQLEKSRLLSDRFSAERPKGSFSTLEIQRTEQGDSAMYLCASSTNRGPSDEQFFGPGTRLTVL.

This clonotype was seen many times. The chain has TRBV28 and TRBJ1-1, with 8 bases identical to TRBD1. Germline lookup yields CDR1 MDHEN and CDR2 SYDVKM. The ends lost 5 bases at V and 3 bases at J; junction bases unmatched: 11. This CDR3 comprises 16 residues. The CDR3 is CASSQRQGRIDTEAFF. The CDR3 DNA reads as TGTGCCAGCAGTCAAAGACAGGGGCGGATAGACACTGAAGCTTTCTTT.

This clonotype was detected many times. CDR3 bases: TGTGCCAGCAGCTTAGCCGGCGGCGGCACTGAAGCTTTCTTT. Translation: CASSLAGGGTEAFF. The chain carries TRBV7-2 and TRBJ1-1; D is undetermined. Germline CDR1 reads SGHTA; CDR2 reads FQGNSA. Trimming took off 0 bases at V and 4 bases at J, with 9 bases between the two ends. The length of the CDR3 is 14 residues.

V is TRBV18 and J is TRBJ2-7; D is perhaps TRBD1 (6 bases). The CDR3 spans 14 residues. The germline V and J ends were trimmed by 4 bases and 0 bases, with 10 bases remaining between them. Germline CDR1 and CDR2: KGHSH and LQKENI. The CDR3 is CASSHRDHSYEQYF. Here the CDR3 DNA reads TGTGCCAGCTCACACAGGGACCACTCCTACGAGCAGTACTTC.

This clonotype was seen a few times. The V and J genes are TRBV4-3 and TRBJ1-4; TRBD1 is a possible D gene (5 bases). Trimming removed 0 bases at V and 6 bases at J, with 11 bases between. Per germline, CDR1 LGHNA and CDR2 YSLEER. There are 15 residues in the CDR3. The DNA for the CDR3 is TGCGCCAGCAGCCAAGAGGGGCGGACGGATGAAAAACTGTTTTTT. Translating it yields CASSQEGRTDEKLFF.

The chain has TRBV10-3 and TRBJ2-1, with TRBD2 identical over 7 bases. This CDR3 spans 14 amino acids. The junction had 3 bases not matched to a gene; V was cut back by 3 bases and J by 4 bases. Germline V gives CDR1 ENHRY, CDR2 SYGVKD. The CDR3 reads CAISDQGGYNEQFF. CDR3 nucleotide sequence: TGTGCCATCAGTGATCAGGGAGGGTACAATGAGCAGTTCTTC.

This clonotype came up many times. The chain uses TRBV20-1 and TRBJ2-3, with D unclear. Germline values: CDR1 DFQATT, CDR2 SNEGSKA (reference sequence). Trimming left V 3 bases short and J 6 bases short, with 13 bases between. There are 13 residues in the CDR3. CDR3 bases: TGCAGTGCTAGGGGGTTTGGCATGGATACGCAGTATTTT. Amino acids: CSARGFGMDTQYF.

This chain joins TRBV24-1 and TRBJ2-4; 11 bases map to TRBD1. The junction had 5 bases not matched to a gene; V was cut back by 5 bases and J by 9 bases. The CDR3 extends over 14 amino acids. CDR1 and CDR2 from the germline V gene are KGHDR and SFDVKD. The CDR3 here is CATSAPGQGVIQYF. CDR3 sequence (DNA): TGTGCCACCAGTGCCCCGGGACAGGGGGTCATTCAGTACTTC.

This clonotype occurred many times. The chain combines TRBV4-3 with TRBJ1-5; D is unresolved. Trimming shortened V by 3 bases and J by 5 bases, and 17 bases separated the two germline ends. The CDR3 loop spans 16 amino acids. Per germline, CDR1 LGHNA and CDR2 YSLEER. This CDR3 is CASSHSIHDGHQPQHF. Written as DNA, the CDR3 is TGCGCCAGCAGCCATTCCATCCACGACGGCCATCAGCCCCAGCATTTT.

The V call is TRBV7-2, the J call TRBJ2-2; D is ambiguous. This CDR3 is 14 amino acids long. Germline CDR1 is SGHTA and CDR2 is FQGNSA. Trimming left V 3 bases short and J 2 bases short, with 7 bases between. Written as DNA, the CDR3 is TGTGCCAGCAGCTTTTCGTTTAACACCGGGGAGCTGTTTTTT. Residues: CASSFSFNTGELFF.

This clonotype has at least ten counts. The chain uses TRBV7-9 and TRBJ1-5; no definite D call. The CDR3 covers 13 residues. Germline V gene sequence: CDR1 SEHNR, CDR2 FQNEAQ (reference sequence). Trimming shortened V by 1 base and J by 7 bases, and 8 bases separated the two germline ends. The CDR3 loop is CASSLESNQPQHF. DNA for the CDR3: TGTGCCAGCAGCTTAGAGTCGAACCAGCCCCAGCATTTT.